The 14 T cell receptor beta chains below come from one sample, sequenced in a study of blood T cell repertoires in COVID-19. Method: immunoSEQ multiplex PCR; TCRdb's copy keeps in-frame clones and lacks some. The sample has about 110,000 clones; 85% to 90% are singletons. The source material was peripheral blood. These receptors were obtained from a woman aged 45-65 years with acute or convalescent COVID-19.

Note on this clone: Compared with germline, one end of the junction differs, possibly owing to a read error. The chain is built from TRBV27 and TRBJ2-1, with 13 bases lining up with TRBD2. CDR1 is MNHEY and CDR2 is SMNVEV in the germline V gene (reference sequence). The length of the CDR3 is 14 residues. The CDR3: CASSLGTSGMNTLF. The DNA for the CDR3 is TGTGCCAGCAGTCTAGGGACTAGCGGGATGAACACTCTCTTC.

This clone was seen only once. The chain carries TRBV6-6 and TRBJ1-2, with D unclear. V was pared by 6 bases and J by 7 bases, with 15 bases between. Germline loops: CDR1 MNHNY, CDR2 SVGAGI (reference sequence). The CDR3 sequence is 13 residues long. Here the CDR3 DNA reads TGTGCCAGCAGCACCCTGAGTTTTGGTGGCTACACCTTC. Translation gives CASSTLSFGGYTF.

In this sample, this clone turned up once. In nucleotides, the CDR3 is TGTGCCAGCGGACAGGGGAACACTGAAGCTTTCTTT. Residues: CASGQGNTEAFF. This chain joins TRBV11-2 and TRBJ1-1; 8 nucleotides align to TRBD1. Germline V CDR1 and CDR2: SGHAT, FQNNGV. This CDR3 spans 12 amino acids. With 8 bases clipped from V and 1 base from J, the junction kept 0 bases outside the gene matches. Together with reference TRBV11-2 and TRBJ1-1, the CDR3 gives the full variable domain: EAGVAQSPRYKIIEKRQSVAFWCNPISGHATLYWYQQILGQGPKLLIQFQNNGVVDDSQLPKDRFSAERLKGVDSTLKIQPAKLEDSAVYLCASGQGNTEAFFGQGTRLTVV.

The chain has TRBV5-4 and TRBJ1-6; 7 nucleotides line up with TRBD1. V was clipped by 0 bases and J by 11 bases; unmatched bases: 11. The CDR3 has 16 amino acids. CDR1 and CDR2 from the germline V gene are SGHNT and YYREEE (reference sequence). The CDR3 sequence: CASSLVTGALHTPLHF. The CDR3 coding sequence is TGTGCCAGCAGCTTGGTAACAGGGGCCCTCCATACACCCCTCCACTTT.

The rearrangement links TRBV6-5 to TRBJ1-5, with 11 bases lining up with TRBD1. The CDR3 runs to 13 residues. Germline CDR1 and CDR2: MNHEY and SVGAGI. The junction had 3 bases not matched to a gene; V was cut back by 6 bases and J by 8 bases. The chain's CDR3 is CASRGTGGKPQHF. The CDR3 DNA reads TGTGCCAGCAGGGGGACAGGGGGGAAGCCCCAGCATTTT.

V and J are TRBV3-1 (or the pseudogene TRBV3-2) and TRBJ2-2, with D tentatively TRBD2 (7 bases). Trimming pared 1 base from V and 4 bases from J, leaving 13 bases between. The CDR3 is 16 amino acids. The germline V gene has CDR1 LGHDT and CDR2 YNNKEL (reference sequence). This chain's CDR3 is CASSQVGGAVTGELFF. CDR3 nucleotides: TGTGCCAGCAGCCAAGTAGGGGGGGCGGTCACCGGGGAGCTGTTTTTT.

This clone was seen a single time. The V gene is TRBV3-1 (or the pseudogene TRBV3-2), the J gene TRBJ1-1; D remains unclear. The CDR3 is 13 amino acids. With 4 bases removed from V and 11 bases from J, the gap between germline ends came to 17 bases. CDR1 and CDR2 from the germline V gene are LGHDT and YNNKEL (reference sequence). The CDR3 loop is CASSPNSTPKAFF. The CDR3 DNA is TGTGCCAGCAGCCCCAATTCCACACCGAAGGCTTTCTTT.

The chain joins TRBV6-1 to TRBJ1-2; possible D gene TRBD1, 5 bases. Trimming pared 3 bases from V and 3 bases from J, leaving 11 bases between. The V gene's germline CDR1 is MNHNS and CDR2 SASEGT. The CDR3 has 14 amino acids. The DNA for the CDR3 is TGTGCCAGCAGTGAGGCAGGGAAACACTATGGCTACACCTTC. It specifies CASSEAGKHYGYTF.

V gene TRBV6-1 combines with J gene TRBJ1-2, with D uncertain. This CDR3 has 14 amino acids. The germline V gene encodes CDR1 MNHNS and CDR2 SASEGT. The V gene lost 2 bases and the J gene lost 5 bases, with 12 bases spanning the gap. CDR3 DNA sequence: TGTGCCAGCAGTGAATACGGAGCTAGGTATGGCTACACCTTC. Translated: CASSEYGARYGYTF.

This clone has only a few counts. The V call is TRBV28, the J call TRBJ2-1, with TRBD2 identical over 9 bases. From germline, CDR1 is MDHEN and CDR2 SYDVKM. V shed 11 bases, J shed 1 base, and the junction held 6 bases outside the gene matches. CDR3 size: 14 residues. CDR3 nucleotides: TGTGCCTCCTCAACTAGCGGGTCCTACAATGAGCAGTTCTTC. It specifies CASSTSGSYNEQFF.

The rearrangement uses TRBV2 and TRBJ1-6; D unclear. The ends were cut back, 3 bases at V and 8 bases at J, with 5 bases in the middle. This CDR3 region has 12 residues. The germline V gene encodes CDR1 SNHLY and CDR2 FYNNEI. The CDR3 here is CASSDVYSPLHF. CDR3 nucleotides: TGTGCCAGCAGTGACGTGTATTCACCCCTCCACTTT.

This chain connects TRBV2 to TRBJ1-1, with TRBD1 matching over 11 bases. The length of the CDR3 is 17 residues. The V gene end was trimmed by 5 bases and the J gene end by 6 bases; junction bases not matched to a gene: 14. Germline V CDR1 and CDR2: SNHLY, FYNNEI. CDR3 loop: CASSLTGDRGIRAEAFF. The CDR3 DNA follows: TGTGCCAGCAGTCTAACCGGGGACAGGGGGATTAGGGCTGAAGCTTTCTTT.

CDR3 amino acids: CASSLGRVGTGELFF. In nucleotides, the CDR3 is TGTGCCAGCAGCTTAGGCAGGGTCGGCACCGGGGAGCTGTTTTTT. The rearrangement uses TRBV7-2 and TRBJ2-2; TRBD1 might be the D (5 bases). Between the trimmed V and J ends, which lost 1 base and 4 bases, there was a span of 10 bases. Germline V gene data show CDR1 as SGHTA and CDR2 as FQGNSA. The CDR3 runs to 15 residues.

The CDR3 here is CSVEWGVIGTDTQYF. CDR3 in DNA: TGCAGCGTTGAGTGGGGAGTAATCGGCACAGATACGCAGTATTTT. The chain carries TRBV29-1 and TRBJ2-3; tentatively, D is TRBD2 (5 bases). Germline V gene sequence: CDR1 SQVTM, CDR2 ANQGSEA. CDR3 size: 15 residues. Trimming removed 3 bases at V and 1 base at J, with 14 bases between.